The source of this T cell receptor (beta chain) is a study of Graves' ophthalmopathy and Graves' hyperthyroidism. RNA transcripts were the template, and TCR beta CDR3 regions were amplified from them. The authors performed first-round RT-PCR with HTBI primers and then a second-round multiplex PCR. TCRdb fed the multiplex PCR reads into MiXCR, producing one record per CDR3 protein. The sample lists nearly 400,000 distinct CDR3 sequences, 18% occurring once. This TCR was recovered from a woman younger than 30 with Graves' ophthalmopathy. Sequencing used peripheral blood.

The chain's CDR3 is CASSLGHGAGGPVGELFF. The CDR3 nucleotides read TGTGCCAGCAGCTTAGGTCACGGAGCGGGAGGGCCGGTCGGGGAGCTGTTTTTT. The V and J genes are TRBV11-2 and TRBJ2-2; TRBD2 aligns across 10 bases. Germline V lookup: CDR1 SGHAT, CDR2 FQNNGV. With 1 base clipped from V and 7 bases from J, the junction kept 12 bases outside the gene matches. The CDR3 has 18 amino acids.